This T cell receptor (beta chain) was documented in a study of T cells in localized non-small cell lung cancer. Overall study findings and caveats: Heterogeneity remains possible, as sequencing covered one tumor region only.

Notes on this clone: Its antigen is undetermined.

Clones were sequenced by immunoSEQ multiplex PCR, and TCRdb holds only the in-frame ones, with some missing. This sample has under 150,000 clones, with roughly 90% found just once. The ends lost 6 bases at V and 1 base at J; junction bases unmatched: 8. The germline gives CDR1 MNHEY, CDR2 SMNVEV (reference sequence). The CDR3 consists of 17 residues. This TCR derives from a female donor older than 55 with stage I lung adenocarcinoma. The genes are TRBV27 and TRBJ2-2; 10 nucleotides line up with TRBD2. Material: peripheral blood, obtained before any cancer treatment. The CDR3 DNA sequence: TGTGCCAGCAGGGTTGGCGGGACTAGCGTGAACACCGGGGAGCTGTTTTTT. This translates into CASRVGGTSVNTGELFF.